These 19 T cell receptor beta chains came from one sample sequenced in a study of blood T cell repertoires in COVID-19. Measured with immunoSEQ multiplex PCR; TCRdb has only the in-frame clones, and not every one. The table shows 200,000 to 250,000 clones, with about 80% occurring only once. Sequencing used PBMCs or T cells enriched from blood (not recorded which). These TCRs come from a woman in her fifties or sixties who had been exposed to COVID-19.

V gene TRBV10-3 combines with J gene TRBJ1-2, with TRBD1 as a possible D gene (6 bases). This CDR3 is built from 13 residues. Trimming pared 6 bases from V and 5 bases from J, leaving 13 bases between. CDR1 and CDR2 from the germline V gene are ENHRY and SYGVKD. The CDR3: CAIREETGYGYTF. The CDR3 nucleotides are TGTGCCATCAGAGAAGAGACAGGTTATGGCTACACCTTC.

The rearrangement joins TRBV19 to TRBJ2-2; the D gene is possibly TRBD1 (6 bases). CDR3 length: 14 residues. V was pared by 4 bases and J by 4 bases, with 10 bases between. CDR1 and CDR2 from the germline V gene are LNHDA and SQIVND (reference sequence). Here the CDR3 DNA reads TGTGCCAGTAGTACCACAGGGTTCACCGGGGAGCTGTTTTTT. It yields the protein CASSTTGFTGELFF.

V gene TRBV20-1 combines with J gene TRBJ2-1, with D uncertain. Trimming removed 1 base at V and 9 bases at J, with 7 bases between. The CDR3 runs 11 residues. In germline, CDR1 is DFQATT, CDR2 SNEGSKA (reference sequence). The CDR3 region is CSARGRGEQFF. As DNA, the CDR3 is TGCAGTGCTAGAGGACGAGGTGAGCAGTTCTTC.

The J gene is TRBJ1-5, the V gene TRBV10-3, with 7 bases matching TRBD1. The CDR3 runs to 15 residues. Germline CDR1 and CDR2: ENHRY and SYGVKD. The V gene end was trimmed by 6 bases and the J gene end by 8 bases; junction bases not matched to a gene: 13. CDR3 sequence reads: CAIRQGIDPREPQHF. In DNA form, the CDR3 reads TGTGCCATCAGACAGGGGATCGATCCTAGGGAGCCCCAGCATTTT.

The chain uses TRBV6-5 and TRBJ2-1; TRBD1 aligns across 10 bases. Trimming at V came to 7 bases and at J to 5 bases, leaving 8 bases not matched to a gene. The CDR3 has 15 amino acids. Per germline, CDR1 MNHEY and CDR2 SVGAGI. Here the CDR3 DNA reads TGTGCCAGCACCCTGACAGGGGGCCTGAACAATGAGCAGTTCTTC. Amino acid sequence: CASTLTGGLNNEQFF.

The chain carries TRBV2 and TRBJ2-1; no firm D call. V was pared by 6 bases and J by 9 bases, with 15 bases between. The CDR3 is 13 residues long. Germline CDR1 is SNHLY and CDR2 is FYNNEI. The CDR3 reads CASSGPSGAEQFF. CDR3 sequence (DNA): TGTGCCAGCAGCGGTCCTAGTGGCGCTGAGCAGTTCTTC.

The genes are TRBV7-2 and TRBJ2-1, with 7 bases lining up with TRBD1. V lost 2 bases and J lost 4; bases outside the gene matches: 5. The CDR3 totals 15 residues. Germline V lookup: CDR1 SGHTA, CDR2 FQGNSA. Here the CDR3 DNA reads TGTGCCAGCAGCTTAAGGGACAGTGATTACAATGAGCAGTTCTTC. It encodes CASSLRDSDYNEQFF.

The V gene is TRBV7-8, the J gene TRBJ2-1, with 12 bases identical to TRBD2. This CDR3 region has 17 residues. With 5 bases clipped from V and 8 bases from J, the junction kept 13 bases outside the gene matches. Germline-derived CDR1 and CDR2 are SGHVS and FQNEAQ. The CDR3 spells CASSTVLLAGGGDEQFF. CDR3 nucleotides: TGTGCCAGCAGCACCGTCTTACTAGCGGGGGGTGGGGATGAGCAGTTCTTC.

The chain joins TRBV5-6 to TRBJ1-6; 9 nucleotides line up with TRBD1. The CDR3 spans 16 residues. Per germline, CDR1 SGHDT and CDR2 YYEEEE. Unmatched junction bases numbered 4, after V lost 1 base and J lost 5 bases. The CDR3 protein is CASSLRTGVDNSPLHF. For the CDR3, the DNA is TGTGCCAGCAGCTTGAGGACAGGGGTGGATAATTCACCCCTCCACTTT. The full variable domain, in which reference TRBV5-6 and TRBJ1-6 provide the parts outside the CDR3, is DAGVTQSPTHLIKTRGQQVTLRCSPKSGHDTVSWYQQALGQGPQFIFQYYEEEERQRGNFPDRFSGHQFPNYSSELNVNALLLGDSALYLCASSLRTGVDNSPLHFGNGTRLTVT.

The DNA of the CDR3 is TGTGCCAGCAAGGCTGACTCCTCCTACGAGCAGTACTTC. Protein product: CASKADSSYEQYF. The genes are TRBV2 and TRBJ2-7; D remains ambiguous. The CDR3 totals 13 residues. Trimming took off 7 bases at V and 0 bases at J, with 10 bases between the two ends. The germline V gene encodes CDR1 SNHLY and CDR2 FYNNEI.

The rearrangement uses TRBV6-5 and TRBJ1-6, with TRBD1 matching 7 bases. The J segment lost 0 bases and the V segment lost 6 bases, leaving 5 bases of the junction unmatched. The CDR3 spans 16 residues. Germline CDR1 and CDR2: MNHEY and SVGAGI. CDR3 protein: CASRYRGSSYNSPLHF. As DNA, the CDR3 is TGTGCCAGCAGGTACAGGGGAAGCTCCTATAATTCACCCCTCCACTTT.

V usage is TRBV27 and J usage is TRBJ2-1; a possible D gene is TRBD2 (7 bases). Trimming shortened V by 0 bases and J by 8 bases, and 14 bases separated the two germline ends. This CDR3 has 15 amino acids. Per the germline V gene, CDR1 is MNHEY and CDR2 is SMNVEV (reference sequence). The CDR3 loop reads CASSLSEGGVYEQFF. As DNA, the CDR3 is TGTGCCAGCAGTTTATCAGAGGGGGGGGTATATGAGCAGTTCTTC.

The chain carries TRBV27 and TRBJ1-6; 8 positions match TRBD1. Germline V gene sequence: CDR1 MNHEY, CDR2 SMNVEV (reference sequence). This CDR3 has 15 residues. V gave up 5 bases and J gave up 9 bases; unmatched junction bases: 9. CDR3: CASSPLDRDFSPLHF. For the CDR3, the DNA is TGTGCCAGCAGTCCCCTGGACAGGGACTTTTCACCCCTCCACTTT.

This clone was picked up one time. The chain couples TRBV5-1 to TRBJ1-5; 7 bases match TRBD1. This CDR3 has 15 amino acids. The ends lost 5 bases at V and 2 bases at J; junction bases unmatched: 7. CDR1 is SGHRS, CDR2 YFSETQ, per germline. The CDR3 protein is CASSPGGQGNQPQHF. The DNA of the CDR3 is TGCGCCAGCAGTCCTGGTGGACAGGGCAATCAGCCCCAGCATTTT. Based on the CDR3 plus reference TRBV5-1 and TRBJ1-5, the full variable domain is KAGVTQTPRYLIKTRGQQVTLSCSPISGHRSVSWYQQTPGQGLQFLFEYFSETQRNKGNFPGRFSGRQFSNSRSEMNVSTLELGDSALYLCASSPGGQGNQPQHFGDGTRLSIL.

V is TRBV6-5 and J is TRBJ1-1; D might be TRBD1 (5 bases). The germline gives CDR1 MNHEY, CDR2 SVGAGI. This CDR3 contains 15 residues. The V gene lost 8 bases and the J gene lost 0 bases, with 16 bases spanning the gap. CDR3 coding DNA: TGTGCCAGCGCTCTTTCGGGGGTGGTGAACACTGAAGCTTTCTTT. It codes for CASALSGVVNTEAFF.

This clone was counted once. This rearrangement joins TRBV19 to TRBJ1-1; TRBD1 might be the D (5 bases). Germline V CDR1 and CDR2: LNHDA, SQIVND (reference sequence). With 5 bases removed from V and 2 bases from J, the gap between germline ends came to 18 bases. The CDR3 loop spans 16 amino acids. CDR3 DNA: TGTGCCAGTAGTTTTGCCACCCTCCAGGGTAACACTGAAGCTTTCTTT. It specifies CASSFATLQGNTEAFF.

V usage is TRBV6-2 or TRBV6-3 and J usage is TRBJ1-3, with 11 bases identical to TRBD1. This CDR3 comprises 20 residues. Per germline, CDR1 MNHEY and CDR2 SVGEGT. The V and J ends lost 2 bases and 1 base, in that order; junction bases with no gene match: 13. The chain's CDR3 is CASSYPPGQGAARSGNTIYF. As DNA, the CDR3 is TGTGCCAGCAGTTACCCGCCAGGACAGGGGGCCGCGCGGTCTGGAAACACCATATATTTT.

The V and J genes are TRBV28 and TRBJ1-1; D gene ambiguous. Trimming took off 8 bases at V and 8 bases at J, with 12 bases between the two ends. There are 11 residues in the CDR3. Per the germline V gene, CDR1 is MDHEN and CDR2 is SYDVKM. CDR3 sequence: CASRARVEAFF. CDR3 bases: TGTGCCAGCCGAGCCCGCGTAGAAGCTTTCTTT.

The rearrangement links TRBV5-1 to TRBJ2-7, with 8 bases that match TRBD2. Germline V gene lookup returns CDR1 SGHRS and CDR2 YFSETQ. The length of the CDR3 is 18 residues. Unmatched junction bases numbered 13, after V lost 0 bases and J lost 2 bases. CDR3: CASSLEQGRGGLTYEQYF. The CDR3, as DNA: TGCGCCAGCAGCTTGGAACAAGGTCGGGGGGGCCTAACCTACGAGCAGTACTTC.